This TCR beta chain was sequenced in a study of cytomegalovirus exposure and HLA in healthy donors. PCR involved 60 Vbeta and 13 Jbeta primers. The data were produced by immunoSEQ multiplex PCR, yet TCRdb's version contains in-frame clones alone and is incomplete. The sample table includes tens of thousands of clones. Trimming took 0 bases from V and 4 from J, leaving 12 bases between them. The CDR3 runs 15 residues. The germline gives CDR1 GTSNPN, CDR2 SVGIG (reference sequence). The receptor was isolated from a male donor in good health and CMV-seronegative. The chain joins TRBV30 to TRBJ1-4, with a possible D match to TRBD1 (5 bases). Sequenced: PBMCs. CDR3 nucleotide sequence: TGTGCCTGGAGTGTACCGGGGGGGATTAATGAAAAACTGTTTTTT. As protein: CAWSVPGGINEKLFF.